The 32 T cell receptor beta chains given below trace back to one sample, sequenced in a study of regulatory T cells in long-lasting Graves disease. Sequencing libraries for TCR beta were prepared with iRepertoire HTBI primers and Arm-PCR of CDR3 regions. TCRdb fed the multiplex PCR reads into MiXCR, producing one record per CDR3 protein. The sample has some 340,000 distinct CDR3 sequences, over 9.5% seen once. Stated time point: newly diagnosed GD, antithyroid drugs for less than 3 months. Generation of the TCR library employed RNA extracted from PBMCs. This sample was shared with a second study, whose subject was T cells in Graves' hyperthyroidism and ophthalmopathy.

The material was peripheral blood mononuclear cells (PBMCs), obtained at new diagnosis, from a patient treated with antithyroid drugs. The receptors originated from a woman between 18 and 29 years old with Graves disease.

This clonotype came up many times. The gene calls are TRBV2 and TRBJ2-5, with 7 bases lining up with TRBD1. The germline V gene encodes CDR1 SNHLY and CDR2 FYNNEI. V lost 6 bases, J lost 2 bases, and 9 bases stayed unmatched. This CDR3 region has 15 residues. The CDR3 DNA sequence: TGTGCCAGCAGGACAGGACAGGCCCTACAAGAGACCCAGTACTTC. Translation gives CASRTGQALQETQYF.

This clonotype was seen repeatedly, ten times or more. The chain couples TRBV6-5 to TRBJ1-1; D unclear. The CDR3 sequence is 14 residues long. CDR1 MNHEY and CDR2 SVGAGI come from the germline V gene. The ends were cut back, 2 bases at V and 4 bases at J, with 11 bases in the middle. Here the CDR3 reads CASSYSPSTTEAFF. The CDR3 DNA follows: TGTGCCAGCAGTTACAGTCCGTCCACCACTGAAGCTTTCTTT.

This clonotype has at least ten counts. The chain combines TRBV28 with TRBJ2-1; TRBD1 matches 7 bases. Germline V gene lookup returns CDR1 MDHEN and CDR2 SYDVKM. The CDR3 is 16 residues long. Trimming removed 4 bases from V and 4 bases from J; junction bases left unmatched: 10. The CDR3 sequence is CASSSIKEGAYNEQFF. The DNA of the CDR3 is TGTGCCAGCAGTTCGATAAAAGAGGGGGCGTACAATGAGCAGTTCTTC.

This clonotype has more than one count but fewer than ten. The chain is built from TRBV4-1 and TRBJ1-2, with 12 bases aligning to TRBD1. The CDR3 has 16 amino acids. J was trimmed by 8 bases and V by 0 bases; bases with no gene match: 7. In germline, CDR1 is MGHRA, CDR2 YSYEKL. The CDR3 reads CASSQDPGQGAGGYTF. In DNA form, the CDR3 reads TGCGCCAGCAGCCAAGATCCGGGACAGGGGGCGGGGGGCTACACCTTC.

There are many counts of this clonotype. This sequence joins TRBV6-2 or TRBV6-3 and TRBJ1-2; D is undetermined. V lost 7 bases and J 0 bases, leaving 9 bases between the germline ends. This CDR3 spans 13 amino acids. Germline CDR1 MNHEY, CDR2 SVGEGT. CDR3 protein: CASTNGPNYGYTF. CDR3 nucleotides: TGTGCCAGCACCAACGGACCTAACTATGGCTACACCTTC.

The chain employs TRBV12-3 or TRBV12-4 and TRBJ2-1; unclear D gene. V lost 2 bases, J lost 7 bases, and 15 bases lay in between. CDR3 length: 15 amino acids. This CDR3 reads CASSLNVPPLNEQFF. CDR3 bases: TGTGCCAGCAGTTTAAACGTACCCCCGCTAAATGAGCAGTTCTTC.

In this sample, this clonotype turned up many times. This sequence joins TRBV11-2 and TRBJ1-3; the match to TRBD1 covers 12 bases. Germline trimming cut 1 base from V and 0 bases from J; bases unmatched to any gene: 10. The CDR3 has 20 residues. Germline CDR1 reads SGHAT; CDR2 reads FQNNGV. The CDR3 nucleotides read TGTGCCAGCAGCTTAGCGATTTGGGACAGGGGGCTTCGCTCTGGAAACACCATATATTTT. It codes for CASSLAIWDRGLRSGNTIYF.

This CDR3 is CASSPDSGKRTQYF. DNA of the CDR3: TGTGCCAGCAGCCCCGATAGCGGGAAAAGGACCCAGTACTTC. The genes are TRBV9 and TRBJ2-5, with 8 bases that match TRBD2. Germline values: CDR1 SGDLS, CDR2 YYNGEE. V lost 4 bases to trimming and J lost 7 bases; unmatched junction nucleotides: 9. There are 14 residues in the CDR3.

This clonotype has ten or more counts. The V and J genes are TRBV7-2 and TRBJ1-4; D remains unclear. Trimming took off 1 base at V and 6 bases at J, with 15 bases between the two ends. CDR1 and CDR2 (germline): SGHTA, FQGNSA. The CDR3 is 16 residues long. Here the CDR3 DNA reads TGTGCCAGCAGCTTAGTTTGGACCCTGGGATATGAAAAACTGTTTTTT. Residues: CASSLVWTLGYEKLFF.

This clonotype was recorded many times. In nucleotides, the CDR3 is TGTGCCAGCAGCTCGGGATGGAATATCATGAACACTGAAGCTTTCTTT. Translated, it gives CASSSGWNIMNTEAFF. This sequence joins TRBV7-9 and TRBJ1-1; D not resolved. V was trimmed by 4 bases and J by 0 bases, leaving 15 bases between them. CDR1 and CDR2 (germline): SEHNR, FQNEAQ (reference sequence). The CDR3 sequence is 16 residues long.

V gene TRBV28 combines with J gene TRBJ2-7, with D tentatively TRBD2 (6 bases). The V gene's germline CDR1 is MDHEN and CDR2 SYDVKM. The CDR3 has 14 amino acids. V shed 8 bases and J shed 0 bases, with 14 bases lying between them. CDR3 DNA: TGTGCCAGCGGCCGGCCGGGGGTCTCCTACGAGCAGTACGTC. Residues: CASGRPGVSYEQYV.

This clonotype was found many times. CDR3 loop: CASSMDNEQFF. CDR3 nucleotides: TGTGCCAGCAGTATGGACAATGAGCAGTTCTTC. This chain links TRBV11-1 with TRBJ2-1; D is ambiguous. Trimming removed 6 bases at V and 5 bases at J, with 5 bases between. There are 11 residues in the CDR3. The germline V gene has CDR1 SGHAT and CDR2 FQDESV (reference sequence). The whole variable domain, filled in from reference TRBV11-1 and TRBJ2-1, reads EAEVAQSPRYKITEKSQAVAFWCDPISGHATLYWYRQILGQGPELLVQFQDESVVDDSQLPKDRFSAERLKGVDSTLKIQPAELGDSAMYLCASSMDNEQFFGPGTRLTVL.

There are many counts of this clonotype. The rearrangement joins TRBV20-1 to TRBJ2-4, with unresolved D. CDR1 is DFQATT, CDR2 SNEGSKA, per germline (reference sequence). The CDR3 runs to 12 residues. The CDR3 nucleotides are TGCAGCGCCCTTGGTCCCGGAGATATTCAGTACTTC. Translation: CSALGPGDIQYF.

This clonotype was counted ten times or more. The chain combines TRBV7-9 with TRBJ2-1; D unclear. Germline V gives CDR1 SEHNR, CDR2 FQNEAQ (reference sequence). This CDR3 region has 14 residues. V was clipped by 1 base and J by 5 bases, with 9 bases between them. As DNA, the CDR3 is TGTGCCAGCAGCTTAGGGGGTCCAAACAATGAGCAGTTCTTC. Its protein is CASSLGGPNNEQFF.

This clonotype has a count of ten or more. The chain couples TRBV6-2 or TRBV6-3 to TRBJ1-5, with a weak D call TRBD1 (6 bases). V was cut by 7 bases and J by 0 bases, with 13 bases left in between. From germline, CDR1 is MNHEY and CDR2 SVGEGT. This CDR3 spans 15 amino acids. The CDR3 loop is CASTGGPLSNQPQHF. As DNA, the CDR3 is TGTGCCAGCACGGGGGGGCCTCTTAGCAATCAGCCCCAGCATTTT.

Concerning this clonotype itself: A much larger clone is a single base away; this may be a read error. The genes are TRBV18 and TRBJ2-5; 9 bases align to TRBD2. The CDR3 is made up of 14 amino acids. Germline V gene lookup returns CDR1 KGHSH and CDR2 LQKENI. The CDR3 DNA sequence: TGTGCCTGCTCCGAGGGACTAGCCCAAGAGACCCAGTACTTC. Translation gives CACSEGLAQETQYF.

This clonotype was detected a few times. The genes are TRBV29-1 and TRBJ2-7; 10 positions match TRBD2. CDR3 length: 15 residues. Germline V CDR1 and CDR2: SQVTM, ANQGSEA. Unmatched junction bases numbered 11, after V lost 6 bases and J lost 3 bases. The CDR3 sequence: CSVSTLIAGGYEQYF. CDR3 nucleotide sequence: TGCAGCGTATCTACACTAATAGCGGGGGGCTACGAGCAGTACTTC.

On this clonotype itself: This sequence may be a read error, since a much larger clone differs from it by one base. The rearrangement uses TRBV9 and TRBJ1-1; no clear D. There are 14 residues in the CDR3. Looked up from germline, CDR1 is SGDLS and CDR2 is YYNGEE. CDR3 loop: CASSARPLNTEASF. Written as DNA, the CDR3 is TGTGCCAGCAGCGCTCGACCCCTAAACACTGAAGCTTCCTTT.

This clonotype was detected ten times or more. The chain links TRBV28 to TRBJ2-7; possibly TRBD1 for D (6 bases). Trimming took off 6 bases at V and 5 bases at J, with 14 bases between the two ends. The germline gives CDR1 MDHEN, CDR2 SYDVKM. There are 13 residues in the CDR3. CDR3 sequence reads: CASRGIQGNEQYF. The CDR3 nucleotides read TGTGCCAGCAGGGGGATACAGGGCAACGAGCAGTACTTC.

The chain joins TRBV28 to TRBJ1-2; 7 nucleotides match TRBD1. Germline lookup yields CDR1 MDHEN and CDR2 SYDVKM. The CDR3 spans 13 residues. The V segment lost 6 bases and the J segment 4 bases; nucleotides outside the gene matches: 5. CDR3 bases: TGTGCCAGCAGCCAAGACAGGGTCTATGGCTACACCTTC. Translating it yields CASSQDRVYGYTF.

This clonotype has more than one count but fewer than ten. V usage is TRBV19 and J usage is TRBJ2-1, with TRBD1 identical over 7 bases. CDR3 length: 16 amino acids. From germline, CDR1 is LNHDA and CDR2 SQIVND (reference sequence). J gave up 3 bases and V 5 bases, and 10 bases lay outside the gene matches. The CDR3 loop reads CASSPSRDRLYNEQFF. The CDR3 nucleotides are TGTGCCAGTAGTCCTTCACGGGACAGACTCTACAATGAGCAGTTCTTC.

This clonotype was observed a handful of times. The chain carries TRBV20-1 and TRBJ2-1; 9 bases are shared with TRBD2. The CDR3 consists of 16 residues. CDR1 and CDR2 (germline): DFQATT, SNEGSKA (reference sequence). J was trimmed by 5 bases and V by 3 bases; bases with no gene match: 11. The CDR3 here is CSASDTGTSRHNEQFF. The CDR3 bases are TGCAGTGCTAGTGACACCGGGACTAGCAGACACAATGAGCAGTTCTTC.

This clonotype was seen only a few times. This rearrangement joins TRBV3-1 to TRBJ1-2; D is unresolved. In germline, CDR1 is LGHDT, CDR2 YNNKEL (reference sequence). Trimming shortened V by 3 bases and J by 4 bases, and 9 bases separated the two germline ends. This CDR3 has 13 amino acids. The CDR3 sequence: CASSQEPLYGYTF. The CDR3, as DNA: TGTGCCAGCAGCCAGGAGCCCCTCTATGGCTACACCTTC. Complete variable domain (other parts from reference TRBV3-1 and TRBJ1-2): DTAVSQTPKYLVTQMGNDKSIKCEQNLGHDTMYWYKQDSKKFLKIMFSYNNKELIINETVPNRFSPKSPDKAHLNLHINSLELGDSAVYFCASSQEPLYGYTFGSGTRLTVV.

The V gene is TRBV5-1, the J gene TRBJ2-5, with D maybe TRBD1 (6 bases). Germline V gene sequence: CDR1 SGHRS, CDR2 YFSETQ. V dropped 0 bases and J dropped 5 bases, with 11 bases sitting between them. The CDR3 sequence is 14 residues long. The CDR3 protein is CASSLEGGTETQYF. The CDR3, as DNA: TGCGCCAGCAGCTTGGAAGGGGGAACGGAGACCCAGTACTTC. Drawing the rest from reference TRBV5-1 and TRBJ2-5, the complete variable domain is KAGVTQTPRYLIKTRGQQVTLSCSPISGHRSVSWYQQTPGQGLQFLFEYFSETQRNKGNFPGRFSGRQFSNSRSEMNVSTLELGDSALYLCASSLEGGTETQYFGPGTRLLVL.

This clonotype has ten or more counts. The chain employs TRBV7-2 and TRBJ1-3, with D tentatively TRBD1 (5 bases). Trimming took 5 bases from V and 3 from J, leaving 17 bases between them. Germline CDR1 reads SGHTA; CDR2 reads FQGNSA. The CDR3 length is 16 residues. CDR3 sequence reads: CASSGAPGTYGNTIYF. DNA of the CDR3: TGTGCCAGCAGCGGGGCCCCGGGGACCTATGGAAACACCATATATTTT.

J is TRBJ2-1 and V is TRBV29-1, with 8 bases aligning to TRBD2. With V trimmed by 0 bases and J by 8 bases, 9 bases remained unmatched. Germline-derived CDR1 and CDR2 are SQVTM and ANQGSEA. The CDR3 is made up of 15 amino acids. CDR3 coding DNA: TGCAGCGTTGAAGACTGGGGCGGGGGGAGAGATGAGCAGTTCTTC. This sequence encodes CSVEDWGGGRDEQFF.

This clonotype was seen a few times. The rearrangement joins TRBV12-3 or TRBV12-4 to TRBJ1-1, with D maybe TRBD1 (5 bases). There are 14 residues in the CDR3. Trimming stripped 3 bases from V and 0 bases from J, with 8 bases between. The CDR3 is CASSLNRMNTEAFF. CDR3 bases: TGTGCCAGCAGTTTGAACAGGATGAACACTGAAGCTTTCTTT.

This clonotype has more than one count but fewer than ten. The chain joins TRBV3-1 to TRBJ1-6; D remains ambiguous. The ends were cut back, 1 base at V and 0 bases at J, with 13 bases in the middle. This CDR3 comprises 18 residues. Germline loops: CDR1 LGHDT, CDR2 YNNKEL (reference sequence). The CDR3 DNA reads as TGTGCCAGCAGCCAAGTCGGTATAGGATACTCCTATAATTCACCCCTCCACTTT. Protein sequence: CASSQVGIGYSYNSPLHF. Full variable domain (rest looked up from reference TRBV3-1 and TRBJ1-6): DTAVSQTPKYLVTQMGNDKSIKCEQNLGHDTMYWYKQDSKKFLKIMFSYNNKELIINETVPNRFSPKSPDKAHLNLHINSLELGDSAVYFCASSQVGIGYSYNSPLHFGNGTRLTVT.

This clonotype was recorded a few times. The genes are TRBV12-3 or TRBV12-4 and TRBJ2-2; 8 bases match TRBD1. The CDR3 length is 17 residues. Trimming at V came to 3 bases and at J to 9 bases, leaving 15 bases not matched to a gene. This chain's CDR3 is CASSFGGWTGRPRELFF. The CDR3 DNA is TGTGCCAGCAGTTTTGGGGGCTGGACAGGGCGGCCAAGGGAGCTGTTTTTT.

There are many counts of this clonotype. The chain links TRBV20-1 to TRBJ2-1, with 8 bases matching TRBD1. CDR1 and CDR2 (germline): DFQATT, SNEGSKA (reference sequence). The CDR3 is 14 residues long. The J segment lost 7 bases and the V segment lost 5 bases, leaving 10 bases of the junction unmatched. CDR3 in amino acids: CSAGDRGGRNEQFF. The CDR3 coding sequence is TGCAGTGCTGGTGACAGGGGTGGAAGGAATGAGCAGTTCTTC.

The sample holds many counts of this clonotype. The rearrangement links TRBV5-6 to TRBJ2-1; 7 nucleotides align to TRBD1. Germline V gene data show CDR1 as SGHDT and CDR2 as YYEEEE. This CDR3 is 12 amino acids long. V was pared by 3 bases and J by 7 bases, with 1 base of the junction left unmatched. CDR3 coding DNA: TGTGCCAGCAGCTCGACAGGGAATGAGCAGTTCTTC. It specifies CASSSTGNEQFF.

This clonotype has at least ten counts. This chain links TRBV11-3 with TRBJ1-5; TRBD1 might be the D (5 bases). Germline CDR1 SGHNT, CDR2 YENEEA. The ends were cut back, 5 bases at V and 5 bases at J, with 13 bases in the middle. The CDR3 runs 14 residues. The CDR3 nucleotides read TGTGCCAGCAGCCACAGGAATTCCGATCAGCCCCAGCATTTT. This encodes CASSHRNSDQPQHF.